This paragraph reports one T cell receptor (beta chain). The record originates from a study of blood T cell repertoires in COVID-19. V was pared by 3 bases and J by 5 bases, with 10 bases between. CDR1 and CDR2 (germline): LNHDA, SQIVND (reference sequence). The CDR3 is made up of 13 amino acids. Clones were sequenced by immunoSEQ multiplex PCR, and TCRdb holds only the in-frame ones, with some missing. The table lists roughly 160,000 clones, roughly 80% of them singletons. The chain employs TRBV19 and TRBJ1-1; a possible D gene is TRBD1 (6 bases). Sequencing was carried out using PBMCs or T cells enriched from blood (not recorded which). The receptor was isolated from a man aged 50 or older who had recovered from COVID-19. For the CDR3, the DNA is TGTGCCAGTAGTATTCAGGGGCTGACTGAAGCTTTCTTT. Its protein product is CASSIQGLTEAFF.